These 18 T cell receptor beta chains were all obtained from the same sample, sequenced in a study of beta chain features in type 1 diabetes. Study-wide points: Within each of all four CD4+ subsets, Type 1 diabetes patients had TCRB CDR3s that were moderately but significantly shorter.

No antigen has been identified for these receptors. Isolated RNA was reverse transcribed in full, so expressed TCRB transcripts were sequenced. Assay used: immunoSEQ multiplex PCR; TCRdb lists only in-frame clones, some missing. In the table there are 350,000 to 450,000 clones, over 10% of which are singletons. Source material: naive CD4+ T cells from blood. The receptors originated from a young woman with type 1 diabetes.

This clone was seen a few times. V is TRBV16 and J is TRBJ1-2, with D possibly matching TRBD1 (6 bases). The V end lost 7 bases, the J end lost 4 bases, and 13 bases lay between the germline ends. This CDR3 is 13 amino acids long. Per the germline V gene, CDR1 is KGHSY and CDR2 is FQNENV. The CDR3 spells CASTSDRLYGYTF. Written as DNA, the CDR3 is TGTGCCAGCACCTCGGACAGACTCTATGGCTACACCTTC.

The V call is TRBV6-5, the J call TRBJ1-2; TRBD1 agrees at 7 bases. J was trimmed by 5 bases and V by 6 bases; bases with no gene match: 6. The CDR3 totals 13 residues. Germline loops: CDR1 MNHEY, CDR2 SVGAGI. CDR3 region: CASSPGQLYGYTF. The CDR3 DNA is TGTGCCAGCAGCCCGGGACAGCTTTATGGCTACACCTTC.

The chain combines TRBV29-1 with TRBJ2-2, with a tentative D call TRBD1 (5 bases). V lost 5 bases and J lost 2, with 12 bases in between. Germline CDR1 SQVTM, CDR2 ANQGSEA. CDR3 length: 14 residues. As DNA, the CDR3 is TGCAGCGTTAAGAGCAGGGTCAACACCGGGGAGCTGTTTTTT. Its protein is CSVKSRVNTGELFF.

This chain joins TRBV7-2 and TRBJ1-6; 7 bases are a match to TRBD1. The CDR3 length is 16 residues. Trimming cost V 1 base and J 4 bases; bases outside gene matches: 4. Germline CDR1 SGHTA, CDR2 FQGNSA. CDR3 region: CASSLVWGQYNSPLHF. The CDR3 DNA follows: TGTGCCAGCAGCTTAGTCTGGGGACAGTATAATTCACCCCTCCACTTT.

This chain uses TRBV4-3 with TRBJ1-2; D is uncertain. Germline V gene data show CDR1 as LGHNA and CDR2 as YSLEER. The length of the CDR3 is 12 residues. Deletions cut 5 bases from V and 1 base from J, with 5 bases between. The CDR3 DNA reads TGCGCCAGCAGCAGGAGTAACTATGGCTACACCTTC. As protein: CASSRSNYGYTF.

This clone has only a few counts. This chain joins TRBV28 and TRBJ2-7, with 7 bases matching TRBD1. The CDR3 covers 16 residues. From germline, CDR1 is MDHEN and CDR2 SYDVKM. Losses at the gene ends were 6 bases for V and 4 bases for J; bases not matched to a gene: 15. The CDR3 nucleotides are TGTGCCAGCAGGGGACGGGACAGATCATTCCCTTACGAGCAGTACTTC. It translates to CASRGRDRSFPYEQYF.

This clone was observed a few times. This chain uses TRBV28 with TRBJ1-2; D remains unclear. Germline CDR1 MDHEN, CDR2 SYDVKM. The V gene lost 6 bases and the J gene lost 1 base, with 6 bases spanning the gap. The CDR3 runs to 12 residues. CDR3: CASSLLNYGYTF. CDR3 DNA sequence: TGTGCCAGCAGCCTACTTAACTATGGCTACACCTTC.

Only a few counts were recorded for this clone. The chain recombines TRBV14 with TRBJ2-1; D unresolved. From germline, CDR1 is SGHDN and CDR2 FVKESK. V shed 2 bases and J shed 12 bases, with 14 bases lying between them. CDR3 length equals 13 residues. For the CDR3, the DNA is TGTGCCAGCAGCCAAATCCTCCACAATACGCAGTTCTTC. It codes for CASSQILHNTQFF.

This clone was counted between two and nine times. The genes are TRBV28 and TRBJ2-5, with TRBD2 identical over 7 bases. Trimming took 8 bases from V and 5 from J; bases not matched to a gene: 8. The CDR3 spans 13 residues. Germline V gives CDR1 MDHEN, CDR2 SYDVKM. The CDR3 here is CASEEAGVETQYF. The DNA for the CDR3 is TGTGCCAGCGAGGAGGCGGGAGTTGAGACCCAGTACTTC.

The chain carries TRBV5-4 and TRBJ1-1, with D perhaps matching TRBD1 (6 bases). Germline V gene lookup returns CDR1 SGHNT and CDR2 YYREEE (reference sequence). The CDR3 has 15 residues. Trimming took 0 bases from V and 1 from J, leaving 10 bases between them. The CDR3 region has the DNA TGTGCCAGCAGCTTGGAAGACAGGTCGAACACTGAAGCTTTCTTT. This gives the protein CASSLEDRSNTEAFF.

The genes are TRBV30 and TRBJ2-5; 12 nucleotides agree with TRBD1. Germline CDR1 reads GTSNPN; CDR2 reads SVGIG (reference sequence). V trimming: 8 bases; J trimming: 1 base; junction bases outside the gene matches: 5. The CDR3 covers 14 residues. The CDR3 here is CAGDRGQIQETQYF. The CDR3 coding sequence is TGTGCCGGGGACAGGGGGCAAATCCAAGAGACCCAGTACTTC.

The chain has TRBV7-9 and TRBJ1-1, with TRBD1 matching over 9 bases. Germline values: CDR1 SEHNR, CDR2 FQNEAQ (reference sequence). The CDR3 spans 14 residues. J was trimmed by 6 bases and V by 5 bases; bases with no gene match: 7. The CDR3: CASSHGTGWSEAFF. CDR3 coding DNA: TGTGCCAGCAGCCACGGGACAGGGTGGTCTGAAGCTTTCTTT.

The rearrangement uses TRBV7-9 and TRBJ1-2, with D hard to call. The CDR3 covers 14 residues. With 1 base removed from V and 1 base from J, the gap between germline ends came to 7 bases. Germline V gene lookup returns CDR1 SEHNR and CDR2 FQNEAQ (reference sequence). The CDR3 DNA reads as TGTGCCAGCAGCTTAGGCGGAATTAACTATGGCTACACCTTC. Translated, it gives CASSLGGINYGYTF.

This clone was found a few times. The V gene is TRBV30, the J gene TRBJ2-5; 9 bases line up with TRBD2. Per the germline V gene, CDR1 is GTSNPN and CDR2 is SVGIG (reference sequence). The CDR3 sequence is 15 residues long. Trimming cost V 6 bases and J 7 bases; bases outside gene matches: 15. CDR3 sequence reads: CACQIAGELWVTQYF. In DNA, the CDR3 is TGTGCCTGTCAAATAGCGGGAGAATTGTGGGTGACCCAGTACTTC.

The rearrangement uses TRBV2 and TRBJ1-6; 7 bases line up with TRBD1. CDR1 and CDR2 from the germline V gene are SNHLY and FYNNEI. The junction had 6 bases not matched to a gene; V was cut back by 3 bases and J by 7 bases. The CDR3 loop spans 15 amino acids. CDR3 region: CASSDNPGGNSPLHF. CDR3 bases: TGTGCCAGCAGTGACAATCCAGGGGGGAATTCACCCCTCCACTTT.

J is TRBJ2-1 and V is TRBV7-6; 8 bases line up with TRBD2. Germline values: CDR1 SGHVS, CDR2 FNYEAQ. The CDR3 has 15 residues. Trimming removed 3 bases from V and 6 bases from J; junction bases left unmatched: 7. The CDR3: CASSFASGGGNEQFF. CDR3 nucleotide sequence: TGTGCCAGCAGCTTCGCCTCGGGGGGGGGCAATGAGCAGTTCTTC. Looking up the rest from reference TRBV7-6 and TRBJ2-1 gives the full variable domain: GAGVSQSPRYKVTKRGQDVALRCDPISGHVSLYWYRQALGQGPEFLTYFNYEAQQDKSGLPNDRFSAERPEGSISTLTIQRTEQRDSAMYRCASSFASGGGNEQFFGPGTRLTVL.

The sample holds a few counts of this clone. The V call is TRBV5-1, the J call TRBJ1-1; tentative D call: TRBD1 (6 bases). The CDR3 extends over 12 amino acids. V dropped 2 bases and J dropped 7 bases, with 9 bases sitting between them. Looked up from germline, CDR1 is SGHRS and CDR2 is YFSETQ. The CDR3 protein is CASSFPGVEAFF. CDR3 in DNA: TGCGCCAGCAGCTTTCCAGGGGTTGAAGCTTTCTTT.

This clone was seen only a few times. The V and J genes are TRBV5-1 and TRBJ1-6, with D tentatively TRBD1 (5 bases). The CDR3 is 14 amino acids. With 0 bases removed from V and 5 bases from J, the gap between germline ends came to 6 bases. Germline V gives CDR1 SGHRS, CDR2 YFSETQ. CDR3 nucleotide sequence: TGCGCCAGCAGCTTGGGACAGAATAATTCACCCCTCCACTTT. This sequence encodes CASSLGQNNSPLHF.